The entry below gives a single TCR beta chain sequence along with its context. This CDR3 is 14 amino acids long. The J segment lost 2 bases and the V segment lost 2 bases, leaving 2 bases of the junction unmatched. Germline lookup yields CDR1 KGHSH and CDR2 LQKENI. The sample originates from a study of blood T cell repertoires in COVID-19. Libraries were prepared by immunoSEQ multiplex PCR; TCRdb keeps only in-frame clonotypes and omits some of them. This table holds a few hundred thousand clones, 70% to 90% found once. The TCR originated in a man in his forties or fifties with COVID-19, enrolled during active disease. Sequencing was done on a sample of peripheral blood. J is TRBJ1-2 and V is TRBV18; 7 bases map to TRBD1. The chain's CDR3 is CASSPEGANYGYTF. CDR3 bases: TGTGCCAGCTCACCAGAGGGGGCGAACTATGGCTACACCTTC.